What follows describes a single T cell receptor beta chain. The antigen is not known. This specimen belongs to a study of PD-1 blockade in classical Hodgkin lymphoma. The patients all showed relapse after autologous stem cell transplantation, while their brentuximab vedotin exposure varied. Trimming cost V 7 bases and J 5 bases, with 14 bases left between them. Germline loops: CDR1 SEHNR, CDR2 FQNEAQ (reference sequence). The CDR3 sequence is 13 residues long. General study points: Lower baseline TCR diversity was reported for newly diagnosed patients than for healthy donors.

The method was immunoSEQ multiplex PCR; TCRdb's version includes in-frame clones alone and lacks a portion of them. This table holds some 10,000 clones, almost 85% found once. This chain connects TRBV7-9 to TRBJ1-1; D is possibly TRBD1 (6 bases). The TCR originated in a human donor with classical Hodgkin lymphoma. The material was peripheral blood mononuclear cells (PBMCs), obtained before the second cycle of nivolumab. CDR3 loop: CASNPGGRTEAFF. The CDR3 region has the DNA TGTGCCAGCAACCCCGGGGGGCGGACTGAAGCTTTCTTT.